The present T cell receptor beta chain was sequenced within a study of blood T cell repertoires in COVID-19. Overall study context: T cells, B-cell-depleted T cells, or PBMCs supplied cDNA or gDNA.

Trimming cost V 4 bases and J 1 base; bases outside gene matches: 4. CDR1 MRHNA and CDR2 SNTAGT come from the germline V gene. The CDR3 is 15 residues long. Some clones are missing from TCRdb's copy, which holds only in-frame ones; the method was immunoSEQ multiplex PCR. This table holds 220,000 or so clones, around 84% found once. The sequencing sample was made of PBMCs or T cells enriched from blood (not recorded which). The receptor's source is a middle-aged woman who had recovered from COVID-19. The chain uses TRBV6-4 and TRBJ1-3; 7 nucleotides agree with TRBD1. CDR3 amino acids: CASSATGESGNTIYF. CDR3 nucleotides: TGTGCCAGCAGTGCCACAGGGGAATCTGGAAACACCATATATTTT.